This is a list of T cell receptor beta chains from one sample in a study of blood T cell repertoires in COVID-19. Clones were read by immunoSEQ multiplex PCR, and TCRdb kept only the in-frame ones, dropping some. Of fewer than 350,000 clones listed, over 85% are singletons. The sample taken for sequencing was peripheral blood. The receptors stem from a woman aged 55 to 70 with COVID-19, enrolled during active disease. Each CDR3 is given with its conserved first and last residue. Fields, in order: V gene, clone size, J gene, CDR3 length, D gene, CDR3 protein, CDR3 DNA. D genes are given only for firm matches. The listing skips clone size in some rows; elsewhere it reads once, few, many or a size class.

>TRBV6-6|-|TRBJ2-2|14|-
CASRTELVGGELFF
TGTGCCAGCAGAACGGAGTTGGTCGGCGGGGAGCTGTTTTTT
>TRBV9|-|TRBJ2-1|19|TRBD2
CASSRFGIVRSGGYNEQFF
TGTGCCAGCAGCCGGTTTGGGATAGTGAGGAGCGGGGGGTACAATGAGCAGTTCTTC
>TRBV5-1|-|TRBJ2-1|13|-
CASSLGTFNEQFF
TGCGCCAGCAGCTTGGGGACTTTTAATGAGCAGTTCTTC
>TRBV4-1|-|TRBJ2-1|14|-
CASSQMNRVNEQFF
TGCGCCAGCAGCCAAATGAACAGGGTTAATGAGCAGTTCTTC
>TRBV7-3|-|TRBJ2-2|16|-
CASSLQASLNTGELFF
TGTGCCAGCAGCTTACAAGCGAGCTTGAACACCGGGGAGCTGTTTTTT
>TRBV27|-|TRBJ2-1|14|-
CATKGIVACNEQFF
TGTGCCACCAAGGGGATAGTTGCGTGCAATGAGCAGTTCTTC
>TRBV7-9|-|TRBJ1-4|14|TRBD1
CASSGQGQGEKLFF
TGTGCCAGCAGCGGACAGGGTCAAGGTGAAAAACTGTTTTTT
>TRBV7-3|-|TRBJ2-2|15|-
CASSQLGLPSGELFF
TGTGCCAGCAGTCAGCTGGGACTCCCCTCGGGGGAGCTGTTTTTT
>TRBV4-2|-|TRBJ2-2|18|TRBD2
CASSRYLSGGADTGELFF
TGTGCCAGCAGCCGGTACCTTAGCGGGGGGGCGGACACCGGGGAGCTGTTTTTT
>TRBV6-5|-|TRBJ1-2|13|-
CASSYSNNYGYTF
TGTGCCAGCAGTTATTCAAATAACTATGGCTACACCTTC
>TRBV6-5|once|TRBJ1-2|14|TRBD1
CASSTDRGLDGYTF
TGTGCCAGCAGCACGGACAGGGGTCTTGATGGCTACACCTTC
>TRBV5-1|-|TRBJ2-1|16|TRBD2
CASRRSSGGTYNEQFF
TGCGCCAGCAGACGTAGTAGCGGGGGGACCTACAATGAGCAGTTCTTC
>TRBV28|-|TRBJ2-7|14|-
CASSRLNTGHEQYF
TGTGCCAGCAGTCGACTTAACACAGGGCACGAGCAGTACTTC
>TRBV3-1/TRBV3-2|once|TRBJ2-7|14|-
CASSQAGFSYEQYF
TGTGCCAGCAGCCAAGCGGGGTTCTCCTACGAGCAGTACTTC
>TRBV7-2|-|TRBJ2-2|13|-
CASSFTVAGELFF
TGTGCCAGCAGCTTTACGGTGGCCGGGGAGCTGTTTTTT
>TRBV19|-|TRBJ1-2|15|TRBD1
CASSMVGTGAYGYTF
TGTGCCAGTAGTATGGTCGGGACAGGGGCATATGGCTACACCTTC
>TRBV5-5|-|TRBJ2-5|12|-
CASSIKGETQYF
TGTGCCAGCAGCATCAAGGGGGAGACCCAGTACTTC
>TRBV5-4|-|TRBJ2-3|14|-
CASRPGTSTDTQYF
TGTGCCAGCAGGCCCGGGACTAGCACAGATACGCAGTATTTT
>TRBV18|-|TRBJ2-1|17|TRBD1
CASSPAVGTGLSNEQFF
TGTGCCAGCTCACCAGCCGTAGGGACAGGGTTGAGCAATGAGCAGTTCTTC
>TRBV6-5|-|TRBJ1-3|14|-
CASRRTASGNTIYF
TGTGCCAGCAGACGGACAGCCTCTGGAAACACCATATATTTT
>TRBV15|-|TRBJ1-1|13|-
CATSRDSNTEAFF
TGTGCCACCAGCAGAGATAGTAACACTGAAGCTTTCTTT
>TRBV5-6|-|TRBJ2-2|12|-
CASSLVIGELFF
TGTGCCAGCAGCTTGGTTATCGGGGAGCTGTTTTTT
>TRBV5-1|-|TRBJ1-2|14|-
CASSFGIPNYGYTF
TGCGCCAGCAGCTTCGGGATTCCTAACTATGGCTACACCTTC
>TRBV11-2|-|TRBJ1-4|16|-
CASSLDHLGAGEKLFF
TGTGCCAGCAGCTTAGATCACCTGGGGGCGGGCGAAAAACTGTTTTTT
>TRBV6-4|-|TRBJ1-2|13|-
CASSPGGYYGYTF
TGTGCCAGCAGTCCTGGGGGGTACTATGGCTACACCTTC
>TRBV7-2|-|TRBJ1-2|14|TRBD1
CASSLGQAFYGYTF
TGTGCCAGCAGCCTTGGACAGGCCTTCTATGGCTACACCTTC
>TRBV19|-|TRBJ2-5|15|TRBD2
CASTPSGGPQETQYF
TGTGCCAGTACCCCAAGCGGGGGGCCCCAAGAGACCCAGTACTTC
>TRBV5-1|-|TRBJ2-2|15|-
CASSWMAGVTGELFF
TGCGCCAGCAGCTGGATGGCAGGGGTGACCGGGGAGCTGTTTTTT
>TRBV5-1|-|TRBJ1-4|15|TRBD1
CASSPGTGVNEKLFF
TGCGCCAGCAGCCCCGGGACAGGAGTTAATGAAAAACTGTTTTTT
>TRBV11-2|-|TRBJ2-5|16|-
CASSLSQFGTGETQYF
TGTGCCAGCAGCTTAAGTCAATTCGGGACTGGGGAGACCCAGTACTTC
>TRBV30|-|TRBJ1-5|14|-
CAWSPRGGNQPQHF
TGTGCCTGGAGTCCACGTGGAGGCAATCAGCCCCAGCATTTT
>TRBV27|-|TRBJ1-1|14|-
CASSFQGRGPEAFF
TGTGCCAGCAGTTTTCAGGGGCGAGGGCCTGAAGCTTTCTTT
>TRBV28|-|TRBJ1-2|14|TRBD1
CASSWGDRAYGYTF
TGTGCCAGCAGCTGGGGGGACAGGGCCTATGGCTACACCTTC
>TRBV7-2|-|TRBJ1-2|14|-
CASRNKAGSYGYTF
TGTGCCAGCAGAAATAAGGCGGGGTCCTATGGCTACACCTTC
>TRBV5-4|-|TRBJ2-1|15|TRBD1
CASSPWTGSYNEQFF
TGTGCCAGCAGCCCCTGGACAGGGTCCTACAATGAGCAGTTCTTC
>TRBV5-1|-|TRBJ2-5|16|TRBD2
CASSRGLAGTQETQYF
TGCGCCAGCAGCCGTGGACTAGCGGGGACTCAAGAGACCCAGTACTTC
>TRBV7-9|-|TRBJ2-1|14|TRBD1
CASSLRDRDNEQFF
TGTGCCAGCAGCCTCCGGGACAGGGACAATGAGCAGTTCTTC
>TRBV5-1|once|TRBJ2-1|15|-
CASSLGDKLPNEQFF
TGCGCCAGCAGCTTGGGGGACAAGCTCCCCAATGAGCAGTTCTTC
>TRBV2|once|TRBJ1-2|17|TRBD1
CASSGETGTGPNYGYTF
TGTGCCAGCAGCGGGGAGACCGGGACAGGGCCTAACTATGGCTACACCTTC
>TRBV7-2|-|TRBJ2-7|16|TRBD1
CASSLLPGQGLDEQYF
TGTGCCAGCAGCCTGTTACCGGGACAGGGACTTGACGAGCAGTACTTC
>TRBV3-1/TRBV3-2|-|TRBJ1-5|13|-
CASSQSGDGPQHF
TGTGCCAGCAGCCAGTCGGGGGATGGGCCCCAGCATTTT
>TRBV6-5|-|TRBJ1-4|16|-
CASSYRGLATNEKLFF
TGTGCCAGCAGTTACCGGGGGTTAGCAACTAATGAAAAACTGTTTTTT
>TRBV1|-|TRBJ1-2|12|-
CTSSQGTGCYTF
TGCACCAGCAGCCAAGGGACAGGGTGCTACACCTTC
>TRBV6-5|-|TRBJ1-1|14|TRBD1
CASSPGTVNTEAFF
TGTGCCAGCAGTCCCGGGACAGTGAACACTGAAGCTTTCTTT
>TRBV30|-|TRBJ1-4|12|-
CAWSPGEGRLFF
TGTGCCTGGAGTCCGGGGGAGGGCCGACTGTTTTTT
>TRBV7-9|-|TRBJ1-2|12|-
CASSLQGQGYTF
TGTGCCAGCAGCTTGCAGGGGCAAGGCTACACCTTC
>TRBV5-6|-|TRBJ2-6|13|-
CASEESGANVLTF
TGTGCCAGCGAGGAGTCCGGGGCCAACGTCCTGACTTTC
>TRBV2|-|TRBJ2-7|11|-
CASSPPGEQYF
TGTGCCAGCAGTCCCCCAGGGGAGCAGTACTTC
>TRBV14|-|TRBJ1-5|16|TRBD1
CASSHVRGLRNQPQHF
TGTGCCAGCAGCCACGTCAGGGGGCTTCGCAATCAGCCCCAGCATTTT
>TRBV5-5|-|TRBJ2-3|15|TRBD2
CASSGGGPSTDTQYF
TGTGCCAGCTCCGGGGGGGGCCCGAGCACAGATACGCAGTATTTT
>TRBV6-5|-|TRBJ1-5|12|-
CASRQTAGPQHF
TGTGCCAGCAGACAAACGGCGGGGCCCCAGCATTTT
>TRBV7-9|-|TRBJ1-2|13|-
CASSLEGVYGYTF
TGTGCCAGCAGCTTAGAGGGGGTCTATGGCTACACCTTC
>TRBV25-1|-|TRBJ1-6|15|-
CASSPQGLYNSPLHF
TGTGCCAGCAGTCCCCAGGGCTTGTATAATTCACCCCTCCACTTT